Detailed here is one TCR beta chain. Its antigen remains unknown. The PCR made use of 60 Vbeta and 13 Jbeta primers. Method: immunoSEQ multiplex PCR; TCRdb's copy keeps in-frame clones and lacks some. The sample has 170,000 or so clones, over 70% seen once; the top ten hold approximately 2%. This entry comes from a study of cytomegalovirus exposure and HLA in healthy donors. Whole-study findings and limits: Analysis performed later showed TCR beta chains linked to HLA being more clonally expanded than equally common others. Versus the approximately 700-donor mean, an Asian-associated ancestry cluster reportedly showed fewer N-insertions in a later analysis.

Unrecorded immune exposures were likely, despite nominal health at sampling. The CDR3 is 14 residues long. Per the germline V gene, CDR1 is SNHLY and CDR2 is FYNNEI. The V gene end was trimmed by 8 bases and the J gene end by 3 bases; junction bases not matched to a gene: 5. This TCR derives from a woman in her 30s in good health and CMV-seronegative. This chain connects TRBV2 to TRBJ2-7; TRBD1 matches at 12 bases. The sample taken for sequencing was PBMCs. The CDR3 DNA reads TGTGCCAGCGGGGACAGGGGGCCCCTCTACGAGCAGTACTTC. Translated: CASGDRGPLYEQYF.